The subject of this entry is one T cell receptor beta chain. Its antigen remains unknown. This CDR3 is 13 amino acids long. The germline CDR1 and CDR2 sequences are MNHNS and SASEGT. V was pared by 6 bases and J by 3 bases, with 12 bases between. The data are from a study of T cell repertoires in cytomegalovirus infection. Study-level results: Cumulative public TCR beta family frequency identified CMV carriers with the relevant HLA. The response measured ex vivo was dominated by TCR beta clonotypes (HLA-C-restricted and CMV-specific).

MiXCR, applied by TCRdb to the reads, yields one record per CDR3 protein. The sample consists of about 830,000 distinct CDR3 sequences, approximately 32% of them appearing once. This rearrangement joins TRBV6-1 to TRBJ2-7; D may be TRBD1 or TRBD2 (5 bases each). The material sequenced was cultured CD8+ T cells from PBMCs, taken from culture after CMV antigen stimulation. This receptor was taken from a human donor in good health (CMV status not recorded). Some clones in this sample may be carry-over from other donors' samples. The CDR3 DNA reads TGTGCCAGCAGCCGGGACCAGATCTACGAGCAGTACGTC. Translating gives CASSRDQIYEQYV.